This T cell receptor (beta chain) was recovered during a study of regulatory T cells. In its sample, this clone was seen a few times. The PCR used 52 TRBV and 13 TRBJ primers. Clones were sequenced by immunoSEQ multiplex PCR, and TCRdb holds only the in-frame ones, with some missing. The sample contains around 10,000 clones, roughly 84% of which appear only once. Losses at the gene ends were 3 bases for V and 9 bases for J; bases not matched to a gene: 9. CDR1 is MNHEY and CDR2 is SMNVEV in the germline V gene (reference sequence). The CDR3 contains 15 residues. This receptor was obtained from a person between 18 and 30 years old with CD3G deficiency. Sequencing input: CD8+ T cells sorted from blood. The chain links TRBV27 to TRBJ2-1, with TRBD2 identical over 9 bases. The CDR3 DNA follows: TGTGCCAGCAGTTTGAGGGCGGGGGGGCCAAGTGAGCAGTTCTTC. Translated: CASSLRAGGPSEQFF.